The 27 T cell receptor beta chains below were found in one sample sequenced in a study of shared clonotypes between healthy human individuals. The protocol was immunoSEQ multiplex PCR, while the TCRdb copy is restricted to in-frame clones and leaves out a portion. The table shows approximately 2.3 million clones, with just over 90% occurring only once. Sequenced sample: naive CD4+ T cells from PBMCs. Sample subset: CD45RA+ positively selected. All receptors derive from a man between 18 and 29 years old in good health. Some clones in this sample may be carry-over from other donors' samples.

The chain couples TRBV5-4 to TRBJ2-3, with a tentative D call TRBD1 (5 bases). V gave up 4 bases and J gave up 0 bases, with 12 bases separating them. The CDR3 loop spans 15 amino acids. CDR1 is SGHNT and CDR2 is YYREEE in the germline V gene (reference sequence). CDR3 sequence: CASSQLTVSTDTQYF. In DNA form, the CDR3 reads TGTGCCAGCAGCCAGCTGACAGTTAGCACAGATACGCAGTATTTT.

The table lists this clone with a count of one. This chain links TRBV7-2 with TRBJ2-3; D not certain. Germline V lookup: CDR1 SGHTA, CDR2 FQGNSA. Trimming took off 5 bases at V and 6 bases at J, with 15 bases between the two ends. This CDR3 has 14 amino acids. This CDR3 is CASSESGYLDTQYF. The CDR3 DNA sequence: TGTGCCAGCAGCGAATCCGGCTATCTGGATACGCAGTATTTT.

This chain connects TRBV7-3 to TRBJ2-1, with no clear D. The ends were cut back, 2 bases at V and 11 bases at J, with 13 bases in the middle. This CDR3 contains 13 residues. Germline V gives CDR1 SGHTA, CDR2 FQGTGA. The CDR3 DNA follows: TGTGCCAGCAGCTTAGAAGGTCTCGACAAGCAGTTCTTC. It encodes CASSLEGLDKQFF.

The chain is built from TRBV5-1 and TRBJ2-2; a weak D match, TRBD1 (5 bases). V was pared by 0 bases and J by 6 bases, with 18 bases between. CDR1 is SGHRS, CDR2 YFSETQ, per germline. The CDR3 has 17 amino acids. The CDR3 DNA sequence: TGCGCCAGCAGCTTGGTCGTCCTCGGCAGGGAATCCGGGGAGCTGTTTTTT. As protein: CASSLVVLGRESGELFF. Combining the CDR3 with reference TRBV5-1 and TRBJ2-2 gives the whole variable domain KAGVTQTPRYLIKTRGQQVTLSCSPISGHRSVSWYQQTPGQGLQFLFEYFSETQRNKGNFPGRFSGRQFSNSRSEMNVSTLELGDSALYLCASSLVVLGRESGELFFGEGSRLTVL.

CDR3: CASRAGHQPQHF. As DNA, the CDR3 is TGTGCCAGCAGAGCAGGGCATCAGCCCCAGCATTTT. The chain has TRBV28 and TRBJ1-5; a weak D match, TRBD1 (5 bases). The germline V and J ends were trimmed by 6 bases and 5 bases, with 8 bases remaining between them. The CDR3 is 12 amino acids. The germline V gene encodes CDR1 MDHEN and CDR2 SYDVKM.

This sequence joins TRBV7-2 and TRBJ2-5; 10 positions match TRBD2. Germline-derived CDR1 and CDR2 are SGHTA and FQGNSA. V was pared by 4 bases and J by 5 bases, with 16 bases of the junction left unmatched. This CDR3 spans 18 amino acids. The CDR3 here is CASSSSRLAGNPRETQYF. CDR3 in DNA: TGTGCCAGCAGCTCTTCCCGACTAGCGGGCAACCCGAGGGAGACCCAGTACTTC. Full variable domain (remainder filled in from reference TRBV7-2 and TRBJ2-5): GAGVSQSPSNKVTEKGKDVELRCDPISGHTALYWYRQSLGQGLEFLIYFQGNSAPDKSGLPSDRFSAERTGGSVSTLTIQRTQQEDSAVYLCASSSSRLAGNPRETQYFGPGTRLLVL.

The chain links TRBV5-4 to TRBJ1-4, with D unclear. Trimming removed 4 bases at V and 0 bases at J, with 7 bases between. The germline V gene has CDR1 SGHNT and CDR2 YYREEE (reference sequence). The CDR3 totals 14 residues. The CDR3 is CASSHTATNEKLFF. The DNA of the CDR3 is TGTGCCAGCAGCCATACAGCAACTAATGAAAAACTGTTTTTT.

The chain employs TRBV30 and TRBJ1-3, with D perhaps matching TRBD1 (5 bases). The CDR3 runs 14 residues. Germline V gene data show CDR1 as GTSNPN and CDR2 as SVGIG (reference sequence). V dropped 0 bases and J dropped 7 bases, with 13 bases sitting between them. The CDR3 sequence is CAWSVRRGENTIYF. For the CDR3, the DNA is TGTGCCTGGAGTGTAAGGAGAGGGGAGAACACCATATATTTT.

The rearrangement uses TRBV10-3 and TRBJ2-7, with 14 bases identical to TRBD2. The V gene end was trimmed by 2 bases and the J gene end by 2 bases; junction bases not matched to a gene: 2. The CDR3 has 16 residues. From germline, CDR1 is ENHRY and CDR2 SYGVKD. CDR3 region: CAISEGLAGGAYEQYF. The DNA for the CDR3 is TGTGCCATCAGTGAGGGACTAGCGGGAGGTGCCTACGAGCAGTACTTC.

The CDR3: CASSLEWRETQYF. The CDR3 DNA reads TGTGCCAGCAGCTTGGAATGGAGAGAGACCCAGTACTTC. The rearrangement links TRBV5-6 to TRBJ2-5; D not resolved. The V gene lost 0 bases and the J gene lost 4 bases, with 7 bases spanning the gap. Germline values: CDR1 SGHDT, CDR2 YYEEEE. CDR3 length: 13 amino acids.

The genes are TRBV5-1 and TRBJ2-1; no firm D call. Germline V lookup: CDR1 SGHRS, CDR2 YFSETQ. The CDR3 covers 13 residues. Trimming shortened V by 5 bases and J by 5 bases, and 11 bases separated the two germline ends. CDR3 sequence reads: CASSLYPDNEQFF. CDR3 in DNA: TGCGCCAGCAGTTTGTATCCGGACAATGAGCAGTTCTTC. The full variable domain, completed using reference TRBV5-1 and TRBJ2-1, is KAGVTQTPRYLIKTRGQQVTLSCSPISGHRSVSWYQQTPGQGLQFLFEYFSETQRNKGNFPGRFSGRQFSNSRSEMNVSTLELGDSALYLCASSLYPDNEQFFGPGTRLTVL.

A remark on this clone: Other DNA sequences in this sample translate to the same CDR3. The chain links TRBV29-1 to TRBJ1-1; D unclear. Looked up from germline, CDR1 is SQVTM and CDR2 is ANQGSEA. The CDR3 runs to 13 residues. V was pared by 4 bases and J by 1 base, with 10 bases between. The CDR3 nucleotides are TGCAGCGTTGGCCGGCAGACGAACACTGAAGCTTTCTTT. Translated, it gives CSVGRQTNTEAFF.

The genes are TRBV6-1 and TRBJ2-7, with 8 bases aligning to TRBD1. Germline V gene lookup returns CDR1 MNHNS and CDR2 SASEGT. CDR3 length equals 14 residues. J was trimmed by 5 bases and V by 10 bases; bases with no gene match: 13. CDR3 sequence: CATGQGSIPHEQYF. The CDR3 DNA follows: TGTGCCACCGGACAGGGTTCGATCCCCCACGAGCAGTACTTC.

This chain uses TRBV5-1 with TRBJ1-1; D remains ambiguous. The CDR3 is 14 residues long. Trimming took 0 bases from V and 7 from J, leaving 13 bases between them. Germline CDR1 reads SGHRS; CDR2 reads YFSETQ. The CDR3 loop is CASSLGPLPNEAFF. DNA for the CDR3: TGCGCCAGCAGCTTGGGCCCTCTTCCGAATGAAGCTTTCTTT.

This clone came up once. The J gene is TRBJ2-5, the V gene TRBV5-1; TRBD2 agrees at 8 bases. This CDR3 spans 17 amino acids. V lost 0 bases and J lost 2; bases outside the gene matches: 9. Germline V CDR1 and CDR2: SGHRS, YFSETQ. CDR3: CASSLGVTSGVQETQYF. In nucleotides, the CDR3 is TGCGCCAGCAGCTTGGGGGTAACTAGCGGAGTTCAAGAGACCCAGTACTTC.

This clone has just one count. This chain connects TRBV5-1 to TRBJ2-1; 11 bases match TRBD2. The ends lost 1 base at V and 7 bases at J; junction bases unmatched: 4. The CDR3 sequence is 15 residues long. Germline assignment: CDR1 SGHRS and CDR2 YFSETQ. CDR3 bases: TGCGCCAGCAGCTTGACTAGCGGGAGCGAAAATGAGCAGTTCTTC. Its protein product is CASSLTSGSENEQFF. Full variable domain (missing parts from reference TRBV5-1 and TRBJ2-1): KAGVTQTPRYLIKTRGQQVTLSCSPISGHRSVSWYQQTPGQGLQFLFEYFSETQRNKGNFPGRFSGRQFSNSRSEMNVSTLELGDSALYLCASSLTSGSENEQFFGPGTRLTVL.

This clone was detected only once. The CDR3 here is CASSRLARSGTDTQYF. CDR3 coding DNA: TGTGCCAGCAGCCGACTAGCTAGGAGTGGCACAGATACGCAGTATTTT. This chain connects TRBV5-6 to TRBJ2-3; 7 nucleotides match TRBD2. Germline values: CDR1 SGHDT, CDR2 YYEEEE. Trimming at V came to 4 bases and at J to 1 base, leaving 9 bases not matched to a gene. The CDR3 is 16 residues long.

CDR3 sequence (DNA): TGCGCCAGCAGCTTGGGAGTTTGGGAGCCAGATACGCAGTATTTT. Translation: CASSLGVWEPDTQYF. The chain uses TRBV5-1 and TRBJ2-3; tentatively, D is TRBD2 (5 bases). Trimming took 0 bases from V and 4 from J, leaving 12 bases between them. CDR1 SGHRS and CDR2 YFSETQ come from the germline V gene. This CDR3 is 15 amino acids long. Drawing the rest from reference TRBV5-1 and TRBJ2-3, the complete variable domain is KAGVTQTPRYLIKTRGQQVTLSCSPISGHRSVSWYQQTPGQGLQFLFEYFSETQRNKGNFPGRFSGRQFSNSRSEMNVSTLELGDSALYLCASSLGVWEPDTQYFGPGTRLTVL.

This chain joins TRBV11-2 and TRBJ1-1; a possible D gene is TRBD1 (5 bases). Deletions cut 3 bases from V and 11 bases from J, with 16 bases between. Germline V gives CDR1 SGHAT, CDR2 FQNNGV. This CDR3 region has 13 residues. CDR3 nucleotides: TGTGCCAGCAGCTTTCAATCCGACGGGGCCGCTTTCTTT. Translating it yields CASSFQSDGAAFF.

The V and J genes are TRBV5-1 and TRBJ2-7; D not certain. Trimming took 1 base from V and 1 from J, leaving 9 bases between them. The CDR3 has 14 residues. The germline gives CDR1 SGHRS, CDR2 YFSETQ. CDR3 nucleotides: TGCGCCAGCAGCTTGAACGGAATTTCCTACGAGCAGTACTTC. Translating it yields CASSLNGISYEQYF.

The table lists this clone with a count of one. The chain uses TRBV7-8 and TRBJ2-6; the D is unclear. Germline V gene lookup returns CDR1 SGHVS and CDR2 FQNEAQ. V was cut by 5 bases and J by 2 bases, with 13 bases left in between. The CDR3 consists of 16 residues. The CDR3 loop reads CASSHGWLTGANVLTF. The CDR3 region has the DNA TGTGCCAGCAGCCATGGGTGGTTAACTGGGGCCAACGTCCTGACTTTC.

The rearrangement joins TRBV7-2 to TRBJ2-1; 13 bases are shared with TRBD2. Trimming at V came to 0 bases and at J to 5 bases, leaving 1 base not matched to a gene. Germline CDR1 SGHTA, CDR2 FQGNSA. The CDR3 extends over 16 amino acids. In nucleotides, the CDR3 is TGTGCCAGCAGCTTAGCACTAGCGGGAGGGAACAATGAGCAGTTCTTC. Its protein product is CASSLALAGGNNEQFF.

The chain carries TRBV30 and TRBJ2-5; 7 positions agree with TRBD1. V trimming: 1 base; J trimming: 5 bases; junction bases outside the gene matches: 7. Per the germline V gene, CDR1 is GTSNPN and CDR2 is SVGIG (reference sequence). CDR3 size: 14 residues. The CDR3 loop is CAWSGPTGAETQYF. In DNA form, the CDR3 reads TGTGCCTGGAGTGGACCCACAGGGGCCGAGACCCAGTACTTC.

The chain joins TRBV30 to TRBJ1-2, with a tentative D call TRBD1 (5 bases). The CDR3 has 13 residues. V shed 1 base and J shed 4 bases, with 10 bases lying between them. CDR1 and CDR2 (germline): GTSNPN, SVGIG (reference sequence). The DNA of the CDR3 is TGTGCCTGGAGTGCCCAACAGGTCTATGGCTACACCTTC. Translated, it gives CAWSAQQVYGYTF.

The chain employs TRBV29-1 and TRBJ1-5; D ambiguous. The germline V gene encodes CDR1 SQVTM and CDR2 ANQGSEA. Trimming removed 4 bases at V and 4 bases at J, with 8 bases between. This CDR3 contains 12 residues. CDR3 sequence: CSVAPENQPQHF. The DNA for the CDR3 is TGCAGCGTTGCGCCAGAGAATCAGCCCCAGCATTTT. The full variable domain, with the rest looked up from reference TRBV29-1 and TRBJ1-5, is SAVISQKPSRDICQRGTSLTIQCQVDSQVTMMFWYRQQPGQSLTLIATANQGSEATYESGFVIDKFPISRPNLTFSTLTVSNMSPEDSSIYLCSVAPENQPQHFGDGTRLSIL.

With regard to this clone: Other nucleotide sequences in the sample specify the same CDR3. The rearrangement uses TRBV2 and TRBJ2-3; 8 positions match TRBD1. The CDR3 consists of 11 residues. CDR1 is SNHLY and CDR2 is FYNNEI in the germline V gene. The V gene end was trimmed by 8 bases and the J gene end by 6 bases; junction bases not matched to a gene: 1. DNA of the CDR3: TGTGCCAGCGCAGGGGGCGATACGCAGTATTTT. Protein product: CASAGGDTQYF. Combining the CDR3 with reference TRBV2 and TRBJ2-3 gives the whole variable domain EPEVTQTPSHQVTQMGQEVILRCVPISNHLYFYWYRQILGQKVEFLVSFYNNEISEKSEIFDDQFSVERPDGSNFTLKIRSTKLEDSAMYFCASAGGDTQYFGPGTRLTVL.

Concerning this clone: Other nucleotide sequences in the sample specify the same CDR3. V and J are TRBV30 and TRBJ1-6; the D is unclear. V lost 2 bases and J 0 bases, leaving 8 bases between the germline ends. The CDR3 is 15 amino acids. Germline assignment: CDR1 GTSNPN and CDR2 SVGIG (reference sequence). CDR3 coding DNA: TGTGCCTGGAGTCCGGCTAGCTCCTATAATTCACCCCTCCACTTT. This sequence encodes CAWSPASSYNSPLHF.